Included here is one T cell receptor (beta chain) sequence, with context. Its recognized antigen is unknown. No much larger clone is present one base from it, and per-base qualities are unavailable. TCRbeta CDR3 regions were sequenced with the immunoSEQ Assay. After extraction, genomic DNA underwent amplification by bias-controlled multiplex PCR, followed by high-throughput sequencing. Processing in the source paper ran as follows. To quantify the absolute abundance of each unique TCRbeta CDR3 region, sequences were collapsed and filtered. T cell fraction was estimated by normalizing TCRbeta template counts to usable DNA, with usable DNA measured through amplification of reference genes found in all nucleated cells. Repertoire TCRs were annotated as SARS-CoV-2-specific when V gene, CDR3 amino acid sequence and J gene were exactly matched to a known reactive TCR set. MIRA supplied the reference SARS-CoV-2 TCR set, which was filtered for enrichment in COVID-19-positive ImmuneCODE repertoires so that public or cross-reactive TCRs were removed. Using the MIRA antigens, annotated TCRs were further analysed by specific ORF or by position within an ORF. Depth was the summed frequency of annotated unique rearrangements, while breadth was defined as annotated unique rearrangements over total unique productive rearrangements. TCR breadth was compared between groups using two-sided Wilcoxon rank-sum tests. TCRdb carries this immuneACCESS record with in-frame sequences only. Its versions omit some clonotypes, under half of them owing to an unresolved V gene in the studies checked, with the rest unexplained. The V and J calls and clone size were taken over from that table, and D and trimming were inferred from the DNA. The sample table holds more than 300,000 clones, of which 85% were seen once. The top ten clones comprise about 2.1% of the sample.

The germline V gene provides CDR1 KGHSH and CDR2 LQKENI. V lost 2 bases and J lost 6 bases; the stretch between them is 16 bases long. Inclusive of the bounding cysteine and phenylalanine, the CDR3 is 16 residues long. The DNA shown is the 48-base CDR3, in frame from base 1. The data belong to a study of Ad26.COV2.S vaccination and SARS-CoV-2 variants (dated by TCRdb to about 2021). About the full investigation: Donors in the vaccine arm were drawn from COV1001, a phase I-IIa trial of Ad26.COV2.S in healthy adults that was multicentre, randomized, double-blind and placebo-controlled. Trial participants were randomized into five groups of five, in which low-dose or high-dose Ad26.COV2.S was given once or twice, or placebo was given on both occasions. Investigators remained blinded to trial group allocation during experiments and outcome assessment. The TCR-sequenced set comprised around 30 samples: around 20 Ad26.COV2.S vaccine recipients, 5 placebo recipients and 8 SARS-CoV-2 convalescent individuals. Ad26.COV2.S was administered intramuscularly at a dose of 5x10^10 or 1x10^11 viral particles, either as one shot or as two shots given 56 days apart. The specificity and breadth of SARS-CoV-2-reactive T cell receptors after Ad26.COV2.S vaccination were assessed by TCRbeta repertoire sequencing. What the authors observed across the whole study: After vaccination, substantial breadth of spike-specific CD8+ and CD4+ T cell responses was reported. According to the authors, total T cell responses may have been underestimated by the TCR breadth and depth analyses. Comparable non-spike TCR breadth was observed between vaccine and placebo recipients, consistent with only spike being contained in the vaccine. Higher spike-specific TCR breadth was observed in Ad26.COV2.S recipients than in placebo recipients (P = 0.0014). The study lacked the statistical power to compare responses across vaccine doses or regimens.

The treatment or condition label, as the study defines it: roughly 20 received Ad26.COV2.S at low or high dose, single or two shots; about 5 received placebo; per-sample allocation not given. For vaccine and placebo recipients, repertoires were sequenced using samples collected on day 63 after the first injection. In Cohort 1b, roughly 25 adults aged 18-55 years were enrolled at a single site in Boston, USA, between 29 July and 7 August 2020. As a vaccine, Ad26.COV2.S was a replication-incompetent adenovirus type 26 vector that expressed a prefusion-stabilized SARS-CoV-2 spike protein derived from the original Wuhan strain.

The sequencing used peripheral blood, collected in a trial of Ad26.COV2.S vaccine versus placebo. Here the chain combines TRBV18 and TRBJ2-2; the D gene is perhaps TRBD2, from 6 matching bases. The clonotype comes from a person aged 18-65 years who received the Ad26.COV2.S COVID-19 vaccine or a placebo. The CDR3 corresponds to CASSPGGSGGSGELFF. The nucleotide sequence is given as TGTGCCAGCTCACCAGGAGGCTCCGGGGGTTCCGGGGAGCTGTTTTTT.